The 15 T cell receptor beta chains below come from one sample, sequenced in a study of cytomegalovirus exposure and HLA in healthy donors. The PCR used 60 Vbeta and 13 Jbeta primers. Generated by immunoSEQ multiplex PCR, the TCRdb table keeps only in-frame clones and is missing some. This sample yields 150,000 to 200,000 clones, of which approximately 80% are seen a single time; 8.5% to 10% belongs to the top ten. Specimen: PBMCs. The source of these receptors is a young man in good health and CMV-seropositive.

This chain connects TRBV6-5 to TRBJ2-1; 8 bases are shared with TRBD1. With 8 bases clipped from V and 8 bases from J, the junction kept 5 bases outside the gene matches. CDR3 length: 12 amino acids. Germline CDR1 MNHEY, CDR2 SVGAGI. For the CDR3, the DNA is TGTGCCAGCGGACTCAGGGGGCATGAGCAGTTCTTC. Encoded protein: CASGLRGHEQFF.

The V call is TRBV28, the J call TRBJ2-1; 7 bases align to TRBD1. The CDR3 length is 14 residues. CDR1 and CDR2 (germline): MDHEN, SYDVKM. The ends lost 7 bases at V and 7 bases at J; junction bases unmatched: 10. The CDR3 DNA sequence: TGTGCCAGCACCTCTTACAGGGGTTTGAATGAGCAGTTCTTC. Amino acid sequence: CASTSYRGLNEQFF. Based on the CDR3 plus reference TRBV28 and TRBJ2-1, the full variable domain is DVKVTQSSRYLVKRTGEKVFLECVQDMDHENMFWYRQDPGLGLRLIYFSYDVKMKEKGDIPEGYSVSREKKERFSLILESASTNQTSMYLCASTSYRGLNEQFFGPGTRLTVL.

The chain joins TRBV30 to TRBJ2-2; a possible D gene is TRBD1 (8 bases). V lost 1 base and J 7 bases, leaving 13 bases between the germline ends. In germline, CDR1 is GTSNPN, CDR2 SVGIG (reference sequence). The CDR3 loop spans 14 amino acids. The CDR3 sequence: CAWSETGGDGELFF. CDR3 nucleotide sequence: TGTGCCTGGAGTGAAACAGGGGGGGACGGGGAGCTGTTTTTT. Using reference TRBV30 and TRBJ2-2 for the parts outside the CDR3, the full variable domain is SQTIHQWPATLVQPVGSPLSLECTVEGTSNPNLYWYRQAAGRGLQLLFYSVGIGQISSEVPQNLSASRPQDRQFILSSKKLLLSDSGFYLCAWSETGGDGELFFGEGSRLTVL.

This CDR3 reads CASKGSGPRGYGYTF. CDR3 sequence (DNA): TGTGCCAGCAAGGGGTCAGGACCGCGTGGCTATGGCTACACCTTC. V usage is TRBV25-1 and J usage is TRBJ1-2; possible D gene TRBD1, 5 bases. Germline values: CDR1 MGHDK, CDR2 SYGVNS. Trimming shortened V by 7 bases and J by 4 bases, and 19 bases separated the two germline ends. This CDR3 spans 15 amino acids.

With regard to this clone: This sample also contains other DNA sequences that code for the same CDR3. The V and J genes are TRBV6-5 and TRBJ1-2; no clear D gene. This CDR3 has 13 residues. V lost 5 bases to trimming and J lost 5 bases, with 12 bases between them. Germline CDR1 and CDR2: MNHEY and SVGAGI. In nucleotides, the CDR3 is TGTGCCAGCAGTCGGACTGGAAATTATGGCTACACCTTC. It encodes CASSRTGNYGYTF.

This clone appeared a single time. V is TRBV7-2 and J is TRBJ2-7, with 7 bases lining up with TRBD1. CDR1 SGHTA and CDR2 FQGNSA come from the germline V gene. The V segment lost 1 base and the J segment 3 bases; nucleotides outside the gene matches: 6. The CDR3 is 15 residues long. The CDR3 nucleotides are TGTGCCAGCAGCTTAGAGGGGGCTGGTTTCTACGAGCAGTACTTC. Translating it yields CASSLEGAGFYEQYF.

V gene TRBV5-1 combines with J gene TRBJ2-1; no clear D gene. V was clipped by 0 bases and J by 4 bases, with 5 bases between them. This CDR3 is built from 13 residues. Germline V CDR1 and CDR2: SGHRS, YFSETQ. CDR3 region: CASSLEAYNEQFF. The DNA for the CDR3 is TGCGCCAGCAGCTTGGAAGCGTACAATGAGCAGTTCTTC. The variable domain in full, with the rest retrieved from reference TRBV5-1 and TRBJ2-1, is KAGVTQTPRYLIKTRGQQVTLSCSPISGHRSVSWYQQTPGQGLQFLFEYFSETQRNKGNFPGRFSGRQFSNSRSEMNVSTLELGDSALYLCASSLEAYNEQFFGPGTRLTVL.

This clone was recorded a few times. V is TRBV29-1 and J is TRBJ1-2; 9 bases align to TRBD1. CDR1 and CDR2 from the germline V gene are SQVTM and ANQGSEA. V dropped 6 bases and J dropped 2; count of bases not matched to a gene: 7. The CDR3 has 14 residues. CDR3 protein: CSVATGGWNYGYTF. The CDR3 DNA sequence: TGCAGCGTCGCTACAGGGGGCTGGAACTATGGCTACACCTTC.

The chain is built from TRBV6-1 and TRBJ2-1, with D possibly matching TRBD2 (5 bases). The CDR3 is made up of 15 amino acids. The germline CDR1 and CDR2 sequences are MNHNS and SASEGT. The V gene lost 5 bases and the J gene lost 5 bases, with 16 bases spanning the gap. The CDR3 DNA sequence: TGTGCCAGCAGTAAAACTAGGGATGTAAACAATGAGCAGTTCTTC. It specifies CASSKTRDVNNEQFF.

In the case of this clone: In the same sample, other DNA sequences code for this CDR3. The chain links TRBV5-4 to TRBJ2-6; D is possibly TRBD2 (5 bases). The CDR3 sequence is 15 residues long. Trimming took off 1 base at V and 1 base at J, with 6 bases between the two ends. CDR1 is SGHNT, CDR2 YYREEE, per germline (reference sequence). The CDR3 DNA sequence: TGTGCCAGCAGCTTGCGGGGATCTGGGGCCAACGTCCTGACTTTC. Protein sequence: CASSLRGSGANVLTF.

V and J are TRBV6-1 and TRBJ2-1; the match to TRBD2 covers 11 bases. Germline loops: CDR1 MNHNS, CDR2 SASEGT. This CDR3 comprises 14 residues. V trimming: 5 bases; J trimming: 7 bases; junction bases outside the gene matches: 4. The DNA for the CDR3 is TGTGCCAGCAGTCGACTAGCGGGGAGGAATGAGCAGTTCTTC. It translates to CASSRLAGRNEQFF.

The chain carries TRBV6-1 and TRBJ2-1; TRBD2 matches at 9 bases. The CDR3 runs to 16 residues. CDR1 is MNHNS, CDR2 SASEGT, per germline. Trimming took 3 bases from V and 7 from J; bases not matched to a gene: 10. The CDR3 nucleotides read TGTGCCAGCAGTGAGATAGGCGGGAGGGCGAAGAATGAGCAGTTCTTC. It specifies CASSEIGGRAKNEQFF.

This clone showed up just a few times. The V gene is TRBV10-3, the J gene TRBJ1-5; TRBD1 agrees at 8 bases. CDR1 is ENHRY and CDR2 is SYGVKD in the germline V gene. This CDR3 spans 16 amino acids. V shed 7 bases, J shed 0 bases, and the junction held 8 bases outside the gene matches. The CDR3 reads CAITTDRAISNQPQHF. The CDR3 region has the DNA TGTGCCATCACCACGGACAGGGCGATTAGCAATCAGCCCCAGCATTTT.

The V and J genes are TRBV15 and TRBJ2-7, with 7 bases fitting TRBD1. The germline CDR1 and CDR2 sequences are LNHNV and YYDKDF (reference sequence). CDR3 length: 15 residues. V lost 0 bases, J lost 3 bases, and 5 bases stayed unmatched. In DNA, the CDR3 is TGTGCCACCAGCAGAGATCCGGGACAGAGCTACGAGCAGTACTTC. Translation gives CATSRDPGQSYEQYF.

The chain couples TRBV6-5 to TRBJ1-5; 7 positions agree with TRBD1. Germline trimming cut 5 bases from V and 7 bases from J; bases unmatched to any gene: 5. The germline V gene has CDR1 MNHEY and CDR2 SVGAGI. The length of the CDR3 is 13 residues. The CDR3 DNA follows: TGTGCCAGCAGTCGAGGGGGCTGGCAGCCCCAGCATTTT. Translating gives CASSRGGWQPQHF.